This entry features one T cell receptor beta chain sequence. The data are from a study of blood T cell repertoires in COVID-19. The age range of participants was about 18 to 100 years, with residence in fewer than 25 US areas. The table came from immunoSEQ multiplex PCR; TCRdb's copy has only in-frame clones and leaves some out. The table has some 170,000 clones, about 88% seen once. This sequence was found in a human donor with acute COVID-19. The donor label of this sample is uncertain. Specimen: PBMCs or T cells enriched from blood (not recorded which).

The CDR3 region is CASSLGGGLTSTDTQYF. CDR3 sequence (DNA): TGTGCCAGCAGCTTAGGCGGGGGGCTTACTAGCACAGATACGCAGTATTTT. The gene calls are TRBV5-4 and TRBJ2-3; 8 bases fit TRBD2. The length of the CDR3 is 17 residues. Losses at the gene ends were 2 bases for V and 0 bases for J; bases not matched to a gene: 8. Germline V gene data show CDR1 as SGHNT and CDR2 as YYREEE (reference sequence).